This T cell receptor (beta chain) was obtained from a study of T cell changes during pregnancy in multiple sclerosis. CDR3 size: 16 residues. The V gene's germline CDR1 is SGHAT and CDR2 FQNNGV. Germline trimming cut 5 bases from V and 8 bases from J; bases unmatched to any gene: 8. Method: immunoSEQ multiplex PCR; TCRdb's copy keeps in-frame clones and lacks some. The table records approximately 70,000 clones, about 94% of them present only once. The sample in question was peripheral blood, obtained in the first trimester of pregnancy. The V call is TRBV11-2, the J call TRBJ2-1, with TRBD2 matching 14 bases. The receptor comes from a female donor in good health, enrolled as a control in a pregnancy study. CDR3 DNA: TGTGCCAGCAGCCCCGGGACTAGCGGGAGAGGGTATGAGCAGTTCTTC. This translates into CASSPGTSGRGYEQFF.